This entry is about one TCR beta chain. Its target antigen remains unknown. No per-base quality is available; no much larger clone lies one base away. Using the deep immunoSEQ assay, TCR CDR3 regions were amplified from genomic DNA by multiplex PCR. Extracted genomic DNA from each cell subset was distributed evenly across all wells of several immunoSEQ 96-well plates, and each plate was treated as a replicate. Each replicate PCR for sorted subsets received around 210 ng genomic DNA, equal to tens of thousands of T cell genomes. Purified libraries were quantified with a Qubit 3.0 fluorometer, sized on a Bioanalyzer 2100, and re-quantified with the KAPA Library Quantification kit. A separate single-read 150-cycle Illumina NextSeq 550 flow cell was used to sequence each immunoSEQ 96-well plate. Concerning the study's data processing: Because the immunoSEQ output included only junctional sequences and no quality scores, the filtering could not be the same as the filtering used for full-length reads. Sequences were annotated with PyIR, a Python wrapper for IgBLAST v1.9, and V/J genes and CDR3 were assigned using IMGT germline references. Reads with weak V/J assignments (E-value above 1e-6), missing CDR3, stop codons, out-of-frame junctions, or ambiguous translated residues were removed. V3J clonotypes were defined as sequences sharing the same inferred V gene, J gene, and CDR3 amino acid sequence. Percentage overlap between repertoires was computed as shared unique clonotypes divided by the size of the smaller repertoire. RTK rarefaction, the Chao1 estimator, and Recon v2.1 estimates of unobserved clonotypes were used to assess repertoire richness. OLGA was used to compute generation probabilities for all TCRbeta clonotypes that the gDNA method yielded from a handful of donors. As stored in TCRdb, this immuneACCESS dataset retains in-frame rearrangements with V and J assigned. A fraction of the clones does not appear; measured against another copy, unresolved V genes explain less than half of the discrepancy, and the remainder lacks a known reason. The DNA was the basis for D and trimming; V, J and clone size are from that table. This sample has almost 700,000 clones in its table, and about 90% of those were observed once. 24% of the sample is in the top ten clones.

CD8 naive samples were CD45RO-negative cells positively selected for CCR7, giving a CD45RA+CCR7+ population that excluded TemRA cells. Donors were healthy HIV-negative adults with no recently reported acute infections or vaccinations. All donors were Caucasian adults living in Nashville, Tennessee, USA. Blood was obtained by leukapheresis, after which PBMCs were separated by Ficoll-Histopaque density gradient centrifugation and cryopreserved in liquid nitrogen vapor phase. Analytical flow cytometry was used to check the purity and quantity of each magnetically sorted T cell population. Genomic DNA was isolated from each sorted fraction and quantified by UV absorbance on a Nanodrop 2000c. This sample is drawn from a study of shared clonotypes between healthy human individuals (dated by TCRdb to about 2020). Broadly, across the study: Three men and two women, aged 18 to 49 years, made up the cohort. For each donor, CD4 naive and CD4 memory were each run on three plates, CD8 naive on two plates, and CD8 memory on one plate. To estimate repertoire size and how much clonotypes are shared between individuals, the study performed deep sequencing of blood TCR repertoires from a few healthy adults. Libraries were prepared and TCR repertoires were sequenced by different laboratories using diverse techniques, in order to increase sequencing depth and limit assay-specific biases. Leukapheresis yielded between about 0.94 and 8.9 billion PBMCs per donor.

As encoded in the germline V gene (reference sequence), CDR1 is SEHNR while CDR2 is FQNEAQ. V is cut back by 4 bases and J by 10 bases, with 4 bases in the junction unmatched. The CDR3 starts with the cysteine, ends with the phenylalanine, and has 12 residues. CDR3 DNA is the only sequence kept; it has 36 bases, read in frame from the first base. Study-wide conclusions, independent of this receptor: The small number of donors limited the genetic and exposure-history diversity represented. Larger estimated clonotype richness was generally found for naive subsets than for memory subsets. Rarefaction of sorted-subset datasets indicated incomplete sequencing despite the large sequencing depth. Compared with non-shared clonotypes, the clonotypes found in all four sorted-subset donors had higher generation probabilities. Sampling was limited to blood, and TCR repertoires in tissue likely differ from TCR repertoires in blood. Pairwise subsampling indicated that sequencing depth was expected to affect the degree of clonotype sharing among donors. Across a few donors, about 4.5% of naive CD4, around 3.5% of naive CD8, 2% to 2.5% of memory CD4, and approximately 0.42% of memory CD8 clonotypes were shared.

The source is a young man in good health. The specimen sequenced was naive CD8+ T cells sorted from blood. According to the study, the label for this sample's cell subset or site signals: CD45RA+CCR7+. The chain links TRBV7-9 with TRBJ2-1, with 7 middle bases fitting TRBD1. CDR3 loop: CASSSEDREQFF. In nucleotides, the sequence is TGTGCCAGCAGCTCAGAGGACAGGGAGCAGTTCTTC.